The 8 T cell receptor beta chains presented below share a single source sample, sequenced in a study of blood T cells in healthy people across ages. The use of a sample-barcoded 5' primer and a J-beta primer mix characterized a second PCR of roughly 6 to 11 cycles. Via MiXCR, TCRdb re-called the 5' RACE reads, giving one row per CDR3 protein. Here the sample spans about 1,500,000 distinct CDR3 sequences, under 30% being singletons. Material: blood. The receptors were sampled from a woman aged 25 to 45 in good health.

This clonotype has ten or more counts. The chain employs TRBV11-2 and TRBJ2-7, with 11 bases identical to TRBD2. Germline V lookup: CDR1 SGHAT, CDR2 FQNNGV. CDR3 length equals 14 residues. V dropped 4 bases and J dropped 6; count of bases not matched to a gene: 5. CDR3 nucleotides: TGTGCCAGCAGCTCGACTAGCGGGGTTGGCGAGCAGTACTTC. Translated: CASSSTSGVGEQYF.

The gene calls are TRBV20-1 and TRBJ2-4; the match to TRBD2 covers 7 bases. The DNA matches TRBJ2-7 better at its end, which makes the J call doubtful. Germline V gene sequence: CDR1 DFQATT, CDR2 SNEGSKA (reference sequence). The CDR3 has 13 amino acids. This CDR3 reads CSARVAGVFEQYF. As DNA, the CDR3 is TGCAGTGCTAGAGTGGCGGGAGTATTCGAGCAGTACTTC.

This clonotype was counted at least ten times. J is TRBJ1-2 and V is TRBV27; no firm D call. Germline V gene lookup returns CDR1 MNHEY and CDR2 SMNVEV (reference sequence). V lost 6 bases, J lost 0 bases, and 5 bases lay in between. The CDR3 consists of 12 residues. The CDR3 loop reads CASSDPNYGYTF. The CDR3 DNA follows: TGTGCCAGCAGCGACCCTAACTATGGCTACACCTTC.

This clonotype was seen a few times. J is TRBJ2-1 and V is TRBV9, with D maybe TRBD2 (6 bases). The ends were cut back, 0 bases at V and 6 bases at J, with 16 bases in the middle. The germline V gene has CDR1 SGDLS and CDR2 YYNGEE. The CDR3 contains 16 residues. CDR3 sequence: CASSVVGDSRLNEQFF. CDR3 coding DNA: TGTGCCAGCAGCGTAGTAGGGGACTCCCGACTCAATGAGCAGTTCTTC.

This clonotype showed up many times. This chain links TRBV12-3 or TRBV12-4 with TRBJ2-6, with a weak D call TRBD2 (5 bases). Trimming took 5 bases from V and 5 from J, leaving 10 bases between them. The CDR3 is made up of 14 amino acids. The CDR3 bases are TGTGCCAGCAGTCTGGCCGGGAGGGCCAACGTCCTGACTTTC. Protein: CASSLAGRANVLTF.

The chain uses TRBV7-6 and TRBJ2-3, with D possibly TRBD2 on 5 matching bases. Germline loops: CDR1 SGHVS, CDR2 FNYEAQ. CDR3 length: 15 amino acids. V gave up 5 bases and J gave up 0 bases, with 12 bases separating them. Written as DNA, the CDR3 is TGTGCCAGCAGCGGAGGTTATTTTAGCACAGATACGCAGTATTTT. It yields the protein CASSGGYFSTDTQYF.

This clonotype was recorded many times. The J gene is TRBJ2-5, the V gene TRBV20-1, with D maybe TRBD1 (8 bases). The CDR3 is 16 amino acids. V was cut by 2 bases and J by 2 bases, with 18 bases left in between. CDR1 DFQATT and CDR2 SNEGSKA come from the germline V gene (reference sequence). For the CDR3, the DNA is TGCAGTGCTAGACCTTGGGGGGGACAGGCTCAAGAGACCCAGTACTTC. Translation: CSARPWGGQAQETQYF.

This clonotype has only a few counts. The chain links TRBV6-2 or TRBV6-3 to TRBJ2-3; D call uncertain. V was trimmed by 2 bases and J by 3 bases, leaving 9 bases between them. Germline V gives CDR1 MNHEY, CDR2 SVGEGT. The CDR3 covers 14 residues. CDR3 DNA: TGTGCCAGCAGTTACGTTCGACCTACAGATACGCAGTATTTT. It translates to CASSYVRPTDTQYF.